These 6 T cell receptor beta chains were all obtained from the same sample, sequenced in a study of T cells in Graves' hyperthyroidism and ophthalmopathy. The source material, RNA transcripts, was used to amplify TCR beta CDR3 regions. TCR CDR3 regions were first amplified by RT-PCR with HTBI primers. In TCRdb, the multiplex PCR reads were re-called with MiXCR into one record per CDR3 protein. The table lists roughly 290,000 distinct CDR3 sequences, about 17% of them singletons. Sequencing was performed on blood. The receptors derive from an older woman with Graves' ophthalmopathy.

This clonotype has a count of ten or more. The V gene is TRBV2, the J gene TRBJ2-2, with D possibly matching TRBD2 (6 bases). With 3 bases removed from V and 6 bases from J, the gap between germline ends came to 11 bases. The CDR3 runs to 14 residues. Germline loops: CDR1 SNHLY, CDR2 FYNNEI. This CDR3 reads CASSESGYAGELFF. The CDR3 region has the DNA TGTGCCAGCAGTGAGAGCGGGTACGCCGGGGAGCTGTTTTTT.

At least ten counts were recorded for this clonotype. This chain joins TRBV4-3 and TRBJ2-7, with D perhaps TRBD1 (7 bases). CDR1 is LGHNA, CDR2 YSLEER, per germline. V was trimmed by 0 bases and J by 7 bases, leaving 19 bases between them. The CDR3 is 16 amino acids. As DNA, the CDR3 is TGCGCCAGCAGCCAAGATGTTGCGCAGGGGGGTGGAGAGCAGTACTTC. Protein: CASSQDVAQGGGEQYF.

CDR3: CASSDYLPEAFF. The CDR3 DNA is TGTGCCAGCAGCGACTACCTCCCTGAAGCTTTCTTT. V is TRBV6-2 or TRBV6-3 and J is TRBJ1-1; no clear D gene. This CDR3 comprises 12 residues. From germline, CDR1 is MNHEY and CDR2 SVGEGT. V lost 6 bases to trimming and J lost 6 bases, with 11 bases between them.

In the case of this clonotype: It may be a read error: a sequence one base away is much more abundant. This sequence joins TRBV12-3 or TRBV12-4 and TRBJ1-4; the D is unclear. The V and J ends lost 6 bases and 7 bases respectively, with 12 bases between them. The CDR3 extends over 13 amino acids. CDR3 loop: CASSQRRLEKLFF. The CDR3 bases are TGTGCCAGCAGCCAGCGGAGACTTGAAAAACTGTTTTTT.

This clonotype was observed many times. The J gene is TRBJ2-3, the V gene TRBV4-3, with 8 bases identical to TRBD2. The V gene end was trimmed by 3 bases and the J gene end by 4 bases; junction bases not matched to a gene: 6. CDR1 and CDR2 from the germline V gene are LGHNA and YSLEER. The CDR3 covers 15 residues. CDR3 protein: CASSHRSGGSDTQYF. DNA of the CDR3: TGCGCCAGCAGCCATAGAAGCGGGGGATCAGATACGCAGTATTTT.

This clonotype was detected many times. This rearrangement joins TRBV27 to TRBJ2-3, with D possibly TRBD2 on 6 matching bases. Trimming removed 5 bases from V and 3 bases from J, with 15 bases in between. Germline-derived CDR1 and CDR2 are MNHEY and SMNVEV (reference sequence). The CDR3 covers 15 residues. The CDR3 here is CASSRSGRETDTQYF. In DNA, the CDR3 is TGTGCCAGCAGTCGATCGGGGCGGGAAACAGATACGCAGTATTTT.